These 20 T cell receptor beta chains were all obtained from the same sample, sequenced in a study of blood T cell repertoires in COVID-19. Produced via immunoSEQ multiplex PCR; TCRdb's table is partial and in-frame only. The top ten hold over 5.5% of the sample, which has approximately 300,000 clones, 90% seen once. Sequenced sample: peripheral blood. These receptors originate from a woman aged 50 to 60 with COVID-19, enrolled during active disease.

The chain uses TRBV6-5 and TRBJ2-7; 9 bases match TRBD2. CDR1 and CDR2 from the germline V gene are MNHEY and SVGAGI. Trimming removed 6 bases from V and 2 bases from J; junction bases left unmatched: 8. The CDR3 totals 15 residues. In DNA form, the CDR3 reads TGTGCCAGCAGCCTAATGACTAGCGGTGCCTACGAGCAGTACTTC. The encoded protein is CASSLMTSGAYEQYF.

The chain combines TRBV12-5 with TRBJ2-3, with TRBD2 as a possible D gene (7 bases). With 1 base removed from V and 2 bases from J, the gap between germline ends came to 19 bases. The V gene's germline CDR1 is LGHNT and CDR2 FRNRAP. The length of the CDR3 is 18 residues. This CDR3 is CASGLAGGRGISTDTQYF. The CDR3 coding sequence is TGTGCTAGTGGTTTGGCCGGGGGGCGGGGAATTTCCACAGATACGCAGTATTTT. The full variable domain, completed using reference TRBV12-5 and TRBJ2-3, is DARVTQTPRHKVTEMGQEVTMRCQPILGHNTVFWYRQTMMQGLELLAYFRNRAPLDDSGMPKDRFSAEMPDATLATLKIQPSEPRDSAVYFCASGLAGGRGISTDTQYFGPGTRLTVL.

The chain combines TRBV5-1 with TRBJ1-2; 11 nucleotides agree with TRBD1. Germline values: CDR1 SGHRS, CDR2 YFSETQ. V lost 4 bases and J lost 6; bases outside the gene matches: 5. This CDR3 spans 14 amino acids. CDR3 in amino acids: CASSPGQGVNGYTF. The CDR3, as DNA: TGCGCCAGCAGCCCGGGACAGGGGGTGAATGGCTACACCTTC.

This sequence joins TRBV10-1 and TRBJ1-1; D ambiguous. Germline CDR1 WNHNN, CDR2 SYGVQD (reference sequence). The CDR3 has 15 residues. V lost 3 bases to trimming and J lost 0 bases, with 11 bases between them. CDR3 sequence reads: CASSDGVPMNTEAFF. CDR3 DNA: TGCGCCAGCAGTGACGGGGTACCCATGAACACTGAAGCTTTCTTT.

This clone came up a few times. This sequence joins TRBV19 and TRBJ2-5; 8 nucleotides agree with TRBD2. Germline V gene sequence: CDR1 LNHDA, CDR2 SQIVND (reference sequence). Unmatched junction bases numbered 7, after V lost 6 bases and J lost 4 bases. The length of the CDR3 is 14 residues. The CDR3 DNA reads TGTGCCAGTAGGGCCGGGAGGGCCGGAGAGACCCAGTACTTC. Amino acid sequence: CASRAGRAGETQYF.

This clone was picked up a small number of times. The genes are TRBV6-1 and TRBJ2-7; 9 bases map to TRBD2. Trimming took 3 bases from V and 2 from J; bases not matched to a gene: 2. Germline CDR1 MNHNS, CDR2 SASEGT. CDR3 length: 14 residues. The CDR3 DNA sequence: TGTGCCAGCAGTGAGCGGGAGGGCCCCTACGAGCAGTACTTC. Encoded protein: CASSEREGPYEQYF.

The CDR3 loop reads CASSVAGTVQSYGYTF. CDR3 sequence (DNA): TGTGCCAGCAGCGTAGCGGGGACAGTACAGTCCTATGGCTACACCTTC. The V and J genes are TRBV9 and TRBJ1-2, with 7 bases lining up with TRBD1. V lost 0 bases to trimming and J lost 4 bases; unmatched junction nucleotides: 9. The germline V gene encodes CDR1 SGDLS and CDR2 YYNGEE. CDR3 length: 16 residues.

CDR3 nucleotide sequence: TGTGCCAGCAGCACCCCCCGGACTAGCGGGAGGCTAGGCTCCTACAATGAGCAGTTCTTC. The encoded protein is CASSTPRTSGRLGSYNEQFF. The genes are TRBV21-1 and TRBJ2-1; TRBD2 was called by the table and not checked on the DNA. TRBV21-1 is labeled a pseudogene. This CDR3 is 20 amino acids long.

The rearrangement links TRBV27 to TRBJ2-1; D is uncertain. Germline assignment: CDR1 MNHEY and CDR2 SMNVEV (reference sequence). The V end was cut by 6 bases, the J end by 2 bases, with 14 bases between. This CDR3 comprises 15 residues. The CDR3 DNA sequence: TGTGCCAGCAGCTCAGGCTTAGGTCCCTACAATGAGCAGTTCTTC. It specifies CASSSGLGPYNEQFF.

This chain uses TRBV7-2 with TRBJ1-2, with D perhaps matching TRBD1 (6 bases). The CDR3 contains 13 residues. The germline V gene encodes CDR1 SGHTA and CDR2 FQGNSA. Trimming shortened V by 5 bases and J by 9 bases, and 16 bases separated the two germline ends. The chain's CDR3 is CASSLPGGGRYTF. Written as DNA, the CDR3 is TGTGCCAGCAGCCTCCCGGGGGGCGGGCGCTACACCTTC.

The rearrangement links TRBV10-3 to TRBJ2-5; 8 bases map to TRBD1. Germline-derived CDR1 and CDR2 are ENHRY and SYGVKD. There are 14 residues in the CDR3. The ends lost 4 bases at V and 4 bases at J; junction bases unmatched: 5. CDR3 residues: CAISAGQGTETQYF. CDR3 nucleotides: TGTGCCATCAGTGCAGGACAGGGAACAGAGACCCAGTACTTC.

The rearrangement joins TRBV4-1 to TRBJ2-2; 8 bases match TRBD2. V was clipped by 3 bases and J by 7 bases; unmatched bases: 7. This CDR3 is built from 15 residues. CDR1 is MGHRA and CDR2 is YSYEKL in the germline V gene. CDR3 region: CASSHSGLAIGELFF. In nucleotides, the CDR3 is TGCGCCAGCAGCCATTCAGGACTAGCAATCGGGGAGCTGTTTTTT.

DNA of the CDR3: TGTGCCAGCAGCATGGGGTGGCGGGAGGGCCAAGATACGCAGTATTTT. The encoded protein is CASSMGWREGQDTQYF. V and J are TRBV9 and TRBJ2-3; 9 positions match TRBD2. Trimming cost V 4 bases and J 5 bases; bases outside gene matches: 11. Germline values: CDR1 SGDLS, CDR2 YYNGEE. The CDR3 sequence is 16 residues long.

The V call is TRBV5-6, the J call TRBJ2-7, with 7 positions matching TRBD1. The CDR3 covers 14 residues. The germline V gene encodes CDR1 SGHDT and CDR2 YYEEEE. Trimming took 4 bases from V and 6 from J; bases not matched to a gene: 10. The CDR3 sequence: CASSLRTGSGEQYF. CDR3 nucleotides: TGTGCCAGCAGCCTGAGGACAGGATCGGGCGAGCAGTACTTC.

This clone was observed a single time. The chain employs TRBV5-1 and TRBJ1-2; D perhaps matches TRBD1 (5 bases). Germline-derived CDR1 and CDR2 are SGHRS and YFSETQ. V was clipped by 1 base and J by 8 bases, with 24 bases between them. This CDR3 comprises 17 residues. CDR3 coding DNA: TGCGCCAGCAGCTTGATTGGCAGGGCTCCGACTCTTGGCGGCTACACCTTC. It specifies CASSLIGRAPTLGGYTF.

This clone was seen just once. The chain links TRBV28 to TRBJ2-2; 9 bases align to TRBD1. Per the germline V gene, CDR1 is MDHEN and CDR2 is SYDVKM. The V gene end was trimmed by 2 bases and the J gene end by 0 bases; junction bases not matched to a gene: 7. This CDR3 has 18 residues. The CDR3 spells CASSLIGQGTTNTGELFF. CDR3 coding DNA: TGTGCCAGCAGTTTAATCGGACAGGGGACGACGAACACCGGGGAGCTGTTTTTT.

The V call is TRBV9, the J call TRBJ1-1; D is ambiguous. This CDR3 has 16 residues. V lost 1 base and J 4 bases, leaving 17 bases between the germline ends. Germline CDR1 SGDLS, CDR2 YYNGEE. The CDR3 region is CASSVHQSGVPTEAFF. In DNA form, the CDR3 reads TGTGCCAGCAGCGTACACCAGAGCGGGGTGCCCACTGAAGCTTTCTTT.

The chain links TRBV15 to TRBJ1-4; a weak D match, TRBD1 (6 bases). Trimming stripped 2 bases from V and 7 bases from J, with 11 bases between. Germline CDR1 and CDR2: LNHNV and YYDKDF (reference sequence). CDR3 length equals 14 residues. The CDR3 protein is CATSRSPRGEKLFF. CDR3 nucleotides: TGTGCCACCAGCAGAAGCCCCAGGGGTGAAAAACTGTTTTTT.

To note about this clone: The identical CDR3 is also encoded by other nucleotide sequences in the sample. V is TRBV19 and J is TRBJ2-7; D not certain. The CDR3 consists of 13 residues. V was trimmed by 2 bases and J by 3 bases, leaving 8 bases between them. The germline V gene encodes CDR1 LNHDA and CDR2 SQIVND (reference sequence). The CDR3 loop reads CASSIQVSYEQYF. DNA of the CDR3: TGTGCCAGTAGTATACAGGTTAGCTACGAGCAGTACTTC. The full variable domain, its missing parts supplied by reference TRBV19 and TRBJ2-7, is DGGITQSPKYLFRKEGQNVTLSCEQNLNHDAMYWYRQDPGQGLRLIYYSQIVNDFQKGDIAEGYSVSREKKESFPLTVTSAQKNPTAFYLCASSIQVSYEQYFGPGTRLTVT.

The rearrangement uses TRBV4-2 and TRBJ2-2; 11 bases fit TRBD2. The germline V gene encodes CDR1 LGHNA and CDR2 YNFKEQ. After removal of 1 base from V and 5 bases from J, the junction contained 6 bases not matched to a gene. The CDR3 is 17 residues long. CDR3 sequence reads: CASSQVSSGRLTGELFF. As DNA, the CDR3 is TGTGCCAGCAGCCAAGTCTCTAGCGGGAGGTTGACCGGGGAGCTGTTTTTT.